This TCR beta chain was recorded in a study of CD8+CD57+ T cells in acquired aplastic anemia. Whole-study context: Sorted CD4+ plus CD8+ cells gave DNA averaging 3.2 ug. Healthy donors yielded about 10.8 million CD4+ cell reads on average.

There are many counts of this clonotype. Its antigen is as yet unknown. V dropped 1 base and J dropped 10; count of bases not matched to a gene: 1. The germline CDR1 and CDR2 sequences are SGHTA and FQGNSA. The length of the CDR3 is 13 residues. Template material for TCR beta VDJ and CDR3 profiling consisted of genomic DNA. TCRdb recomputed calls from the reads with MiXCR, one row per CDR3 protein. The sample lists approximately 200,000 distinct CDR3 sequences; 60% to 65% were seen once. General study findings and limits: Patients and controls had CD8+ Simpson's diversity values that were not significantly distinct. Between patients and controls, around 30 CD8+ CDR3 sequences were found in common.

The TCR was taken from a human donor in good health. Specimen: sorted CD4+, CD8+, or CD8+CD57+ T cells (not recorded which) from PBMCs. This chain connects TRBV7-2 to TRBJ2-1; 10 bases fit TRBD2. The CDR3 loop reads CASSLEAGGEQFF. The CDR3 DNA reads as TGTGCCAGCAGCTTAGAAGCGGGGGGGGAGCAGTTCTTC.